A single sample is the source of the 25 T cell receptor beta chains below, sequenced in a study of blood T cell repertoires in COVID-19. This table comes from immunoSEQ multiplex PCR, and its TCRdb copy is limited to in-frame clones, with some not included. The profile covers nearly 350,000 clones, with around 87% appearing a single time and around 6% taken by the ten largest. The sequenced sample consisted of peripheral blood. These receptors were taken from a woman in her forties or fifties with COVID-19, enrolled during active disease.

The rearrangement uses TRBV19 and TRBJ1-1, with TRBD1 matching over 10 bases. Germline-derived CDR1 and CDR2 are LNHDA and SQIVND (reference sequence). The CDR3 contains 16 residues. V dropped 7 bases and J dropped 2; count of bases not matched to a gene: 10. The CDR3 DNA follows: TGTGCCAGTACCGTGACAGGGGGCGCATTAAACACTGAAGCTTTCTTT. This translates into CASTVTGGALNTEAFF.

The chain is built from TRBV29-1 and TRBJ2-1; TRBD2 aligns across 9 bases. With 3 bases clipped from V and 5 bases from J, the junction kept 5 bases outside the gene matches. The CDR3 covers 14 residues. In germline, CDR1 is SQVTM, CDR2 ANQGSEA. CDR3 sequence reads: CSVDPSGTHNEQFF. The DNA for the CDR3 is TGCAGCGTTGACCCTAGCGGGACCCACAATGAGCAGTTCTTC.

The chain links TRBV3-1 (or the pseudogene TRBV3-2) to TRBJ2-7; 10 positions match TRBD1. Germline V CDR1 and CDR2: LGHDT, YNNKEL (reference sequence). The CDR3 sequence is 15 residues long. J lost 5 bases, V lost 4 bases, and 8 bases had no gene match. The CDR3 protein is CASSLAGTGVDEQYF. The CDR3 nucleotides read TGTGCCAGCAGCCTCGCCGGGACAGGGGTCGACGAGCAGTACTTC.

The chain has TRBV20-1 and TRBJ2-1; unclear D gene. The germline V gene has CDR1 DFQATT and CDR2 SNEGSKA (reference sequence). The V end was cut by 4 bases, the J end by 6 bases, with 4 bases between. The CDR3 length is 10 residues. The CDR3 DNA is TGCAGTGCTACACTCAATGAGCAGTTCTTC. Translation: CSATLNEQFF.

The rearrangement joins TRBV18 to TRBJ2-7; TRBD1 aligns across 9 bases. There are 15 residues in the CDR3. V was pared by 2 bases and J by 5 bases, with 7 bases of the junction left unmatched. Germline CDR1 and CDR2: KGHSH and LQKENI. CDR3 sequence reads: CASSPSTGGIDEQYF. The DNA of the CDR3 is TGTGCCAGCTCACCATCGACAGGGGGTATCGACGAGCAGTACTTC.

The rearrangement uses TRBV19 and TRBJ2-5; D not certain. The CDR3 is 14 residues long. Germline assignment: CDR1 LNHDA and CDR2 SQIVND (reference sequence). Trimming removed 4 bases at V and 2 bases at J, with 11 bases between. The DNA for the CDR3 is TGTGCCAGTAGTAAACAGAATTATCAAGAGACCCAGTACTTC. Its translation: CASSKQNYQETQYF.

The chain joins TRBV7-2 to TRBJ1-6; D possibly corresponds to TRBD1 (6 bases). CDR1 is SGHTA, CDR2 FQGNSA, per germline. The CDR3 has 14 residues. Trimming pared 4 bases from V and 10 bases from J, leaving 14 bases between. This chain's CDR3 is CASSSRAQGSPLHF. CDR3 DNA sequence: TGTGCCAGCAGCTCGAGGGCCCAGGGGTCACCCCTCCACTTT.

V gene TRBV27 combines with J gene TRBJ1-1, with 7 bases identical to TRBD1. The CDR3 spans 16 residues. The germline gives CDR1 MNHEY, CDR2 SMNVEV (reference sequence). V was pared by 8 bases and J by 2 bases, with 14 bases of the junction left unmatched. In DNA, the CDR3 is TGTGCCAGCGGACCGGGGACAGCCCAGTTTAACACTGAAGCTTTCTTT. Residues: CASGPGTAQFNTEAFF.

In DNA, the CDR3 is TGTGCCAGCAGTGAAAGGGGGTCCGAAAACACTGAAGCTTTCTTT. Its translation is CASSERGSENTEAFF. The chain joins TRBV6-1 to TRBJ1-1; possibly TRBD1 for D (6 bases). From germline, CDR1 is MNHNS and CDR2 SASEGT. The CDR3 runs 15 residues. Between the trimmed V and J ends, which lost 2 bases and 2 bases, there was a span of 12 bases.

This rearrangement joins TRBV19 to TRBJ2-7, with a tentative D call TRBD1 (6 bases). From germline, CDR1 is LNHDA and CDR2 SQIVND (reference sequence). V gave up 6 bases and J gave up 3 bases, with 18 bases separating them. This CDR3 spans 15 amino acids. The CDR3 loop is CASSVVGQPLYEQYF. The CDR3 DNA reads as TGTGCCAGTAGCGTCGTGGGACAACCCCTCTACGAGCAGTACTTC. Together with reference TRBV19 and TRBJ2-7, the CDR3 gives the full variable domain: DGGITQSPKYLFRKEGQNVTLSCEQNLNHDAMYWYRQDPGQGLRLIYYSQIVNDFQKGDIAEGYSVSREKKESFPLTVTSAQKNPTAFYLCASSVVGQPLYEQYFGPGTRLTVT.

V gene TRBV6-2 or TRBV6-3 combines with J gene TRBJ2-7; TRBD2 matches 10 bases. The germline V gene has CDR1 MNHEY and CDR2 SVGEGT. The CDR3 runs to 16 residues. The J segment lost 5 bases and the V segment lost 5 bases, leaving 12 bases of the junction unmatched. As DNA, the CDR3 is TGTGCCAGCAGTGGAGGGTTCCTAGCGGGAGTGGACGAGCAGTACTTC. Its protein product is CASSGGFLAGVDEQYF.

The rearrangement links TRBV7-9 to TRBJ2-3, with TRBD1 matching over 7 bases. The CDR3 has 14 amino acids. V was pared by 5 bases and J by 4 bases, with 6 bases of the junction left unmatched. The germline V gene has CDR1 SEHNR and CDR2 FQNEAQ (reference sequence). CDR3 sequence reads: CASSAETGPDTQYF. The CDR3, as DNA: TGTGCCAGCAGCGCAGAGACAGGGCCAGATACGCAGTATTTT.

This clone has a handful of counts. The rearrangement joins TRBV4-1 to TRBJ2-7; maybe TRBD1 (6 bases). The V end lost 1 base, the J end lost 4 bases, and 11 bases lay between the germline ends. Germline CDR1 is MGHRA and CDR2 is YSYEKL. CDR3 length: 14 amino acids. As DNA, the CDR3 is TGCGCCAGCAGCCAAGTTGCAAGGGGGTACGAGCAGTACTTC. Protein sequence: CASSQVARGYEQYF.

V is TRBV14 and J is TRBJ1-2; no clear D gene. V was clipped by 2 bases and J by 5 bases, with 15 bases between them. The CDR3 is 15 amino acids. Germline CDR1 is SGHDN and CDR2 is FVKESK. For the CDR3, the DNA is TGTGCCAGCAGCCAAATGGGTAAAAGCGCTTATGGCTACACCTTC. It encodes CASSQMGKSAYGYTF.

V is TRBV2 and J is TRBJ1-2; 7 bases agree with TRBD1. The CDR3 totals 13 residues. CDR1 SNHLY and CDR2 FYNNEI come from the germline V gene. With 9 bases clipped from V and 7 bases from J, the junction kept 11 bases outside the gene matches. The CDR3 DNA is TGTGCCAGTAATCTCAAGGGGGCGGGTGGCTACACCTTC. Its protein is CASNLKGAGGYTF.

The chain links TRBV5-6 to TRBJ2-3; 7 bases align to TRBD2. CDR3 length equals 14 residues. V lost 6 bases and J lost 1; bases outside the gene matches: 5. CDR1 is SGHDT, CDR2 YYEEEE, per germline. CDR3 DNA sequence: TGTGCCAGCACCTACACTAGCGGCACAGATACGCAGTATTTT. Amino acid sequence: CASTYTSGTDTQYF.

The chain joins TRBV5-3 to TRBJ2-7, with 7 bases lining up with TRBD1. TRBV5-3 is identified as an open reading frame with a role that is uncertain. The J segment lost 2 bases and the V segment lost 4 bases, leaving 9 bases of the junction unmatched. The CDR3 runs to 15 residues. CDR3 loop: CARSHLGQGAYEQYF. The CDR3 DNA follows: TGTGCCAGAAGCCACCTGGGCCAGGGGGCCTACGAGCAGTACTTC.

The chain has TRBV6-5 and TRBJ1-1; TRBD1 matches at 9 bases. Trimming cost V 7 bases and J 3 bases; bases outside gene matches: 6. The CDR3 length is 14 residues. Germline assignment: CDR1 MNHEY and CDR2 SVGAGI. The CDR3: CASKGQGYDTEAFF. The CDR3 DNA reads as TGTGCCAGCAAAGGACAGGGGTACGACACTGAAGCTTTCTTT.

The rearrangement uses TRBV15 and TRBJ2-3, with D possibly being TRBD2 (6 bases). The CDR3 totals 15 residues. CDR1 and CDR2 (germline): LNHNV, YYDKDF (reference sequence). V was trimmed by 3 bases and J by 6 bases, leaving 16 bases between them. Here the CDR3 reads CATSSGRDRWDTQYF. The CDR3 nucleotides are TGTGCCACCAGCAGCGGGCGGGATCGCTGGGATACGCAGTATTTT. The entire variable domain, with the rest obtained from reference TRBV15 and TRBJ2-3, is as follows: DAMVIQNPRYQVTQFGKPVTLSCSQTLNHNVMYWYQQKSSQAPKLLFHYYDKDFNNEADTPDNFQSRRPNTSFCFLDIRSPGLGDTAMYLCATSSGRDRWDTQYFGPGTRLTVL.

This sequence joins TRBV5-1 and TRBJ2-7, with D unresolved. Germline values: CDR1 SGHRS, CDR2 YFSETQ. Trimming shortened V by 2 bases and J by 3 bases, and 9 bases separated the two germline ends. The CDR3 contains 13 residues. As DNA, the CDR3 is TGCGCCAGCAGCTTAAATCGTCGCTACGAGCAGTACTTC. Translated: CASSLNRRYEQYF.

This clone was recorded once. The rearrangement joins TRBV6-2 or TRBV6-3 to TRBJ1-1; D ambiguous. Germline V lookup: CDR1 MNHEY, CDR2 SVGEGT. The length of the CDR3 is 13 residues. Trimming took off 4 bases at V and 7 bases at J, with 13 bases between the two ends. CDR3 in DNA: TGTGCCAGCAGTTCTTACGCAGGACTTGAAGCTTTCTTT. This codes for CASSSYAGLEAFF.

This clone has a single count. V gene TRBV18 combines with J gene TRBJ2-1, with 10 nucleotides matching TRBD2. Germline loops: CDR1 KGHSH, CDR2 LQKENI. CDR3 length: 17 amino acids. Trimming at V came to 5 bases and at J to 0 bases, leaving 7 bases not matched to a gene. The CDR3 spells CASSSLGTSVSYNEQFF. CDR3 in DNA: TGTGCCAGCTCATCCCTGGGGACTAGCGTCTCCTACAATGAGCAGTTCTTC.

The chain couples TRBV6-5 to TRBJ2-7; D perhaps matches TRBD2 (5 bases). The CDR3 spans 14 residues. CDR1 and CDR2 from the germline V gene are MNHEY and SVGAGI. V was clipped by 7 bases and J by 6 bases, with 19 bases between them. The CDR3 spells CASKLSLAKLEQYF. CDR3 coding DNA: TGTGCCAGCAAGCTCAGCCTAGCAAAGCTCGAGCAGTACTTC.

The V call is TRBV11-2, the J call TRBJ1-5; possibly TRBD1 for D (6 bases). CDR1 is SGHAT and CDR2 is FQNNGV in the germline V gene. CDR3 length equals 15 residues. Deletions cut 1 base from V and 5 bases from J, with 12 bases between. The CDR3 sequence: CASSLAGARYQPQHF. The CDR3 DNA reads as TGTGCCAGCAGCTTAGCAGGGGCCCGATATCAGCCCCAGCATTTT. The whole variable domain, filled in from reference TRBV11-2 and TRBJ1-5, reads EAGVAQSPRYKIIEKRQSVAFWCNPISGHATLYWYQQILGQGPKLLIQFQNNGVVDDSQLPKDRFSAERLKGVDSTLKIQPAKLEDSAVYLCASSLAGARYQPQHFGDGTRLSIL.

CDR3 loop: CASSRLAGRLGNTGELFF. The CDR3 bases are TGTGCCAGCAGCCGACTAGCGGGACGCCTAGGGAACACCGGGGAGCTGTTTTTT. This rearrangement joins TRBV7-3 to TRBJ2-2, with 11 bases matching TRBD2. Germline CDR1 SGHTA, CDR2 FQGTGA. This CDR3 has 18 residues. The trim removed 5 bases at V and 1 base at J, leaving 9 bases unmatched.